A selection of T cell receptor beta chains follows, all from one sample in a study of metastatic and nonmetastatic thyroid tumors. TCRdb reassembled clones from the PCR reads with MiXCR. Among 27,000 or so clones listed, roughly 25% were seen once. Sequenced material: blood. These receptors were collected from a female donor with papillary thyroid cancer or a benign thyroid nodule (not recorded which). Some clones in this sample may be carry-over from other donors' samples. CDR3s include the opening cysteine and the closing phenylalanine or tryptophan. The order of the fields is J gene, D gene, clone size, V gene, CDR3 DNA, CDR3 protein. A D gene is named only where the DNA matches it firmly. Clone size is shown for a subset of rows, as once, few, many or a class of expanded clone.

>TRBJ2-3|TRBD2|NA|TRBV11-1
TGTGCCAGCAGCTTGGGACTAGCGGGAGCAGATACGCAGTATTTT
CASSLGLAGADTQYF
>TRBJ1-5|NA|few|TRBV6-1
TGTGCCAGCAGTAACGAAGGCCATAGCAATCAGCCCCAGCATTTT
CASSNEGHSNQPQHF
>TRBJ2-7|TRBD2|once|TRBV20-1
TGCAGTGCTAGTATTAGTGCGGGAGGGCCCTACGAGCAGTACTTC
CSASISAGGPYEQYF
>TRBJ2-5|NA|medium-sized|TRBV6-1
TGTGCCAGCATACCGCGGACCGGTCAAGAGACCCAGTACTTC
CASIPRTGQETQYF
>TRBJ2-7|NA|once|TRBV30
TGTGCCTGGGCCCCGGGACTCCCCAGCTCCTACGAGCAGTACTTC
CAWAPGLPSSYEQYF
>TRBJ2-5|TRBD2|NA|TRBV30
TGTGCCTGGAGTCCCGGGCTTACGACTAGCGGGAGGATGAAGACCCAGTACTTC
CAWSPGLTTSGRMKTQYF
>TRBJ2-7|NA|NA|TRBV6-1
TGTGCCAGCAGTGTCAACCCCTCTGCCTACGAGCAGTACTTC
CASSVNPSAYEQYF
>TRBJ2-7|NA|NA|TRBV4-1
TGCGCCAGCAGCCAAGGAGGTACCCCCTACGAGCAGTACTTC
CASSQGGTPYEQYF
>TRBJ2-4|NA|many|TRBV20-1
TGCAGTGCTAGAGATCCACTGCAAAACATTCAGTACTTC
CSARDPLQNIQYF
>TRBJ2-3|NA|many|TRBV6-6
TGTGCCAGCACCAGGTGGGGCGACGGAGAGGGTGTAGATACGCAGTATTTT
CASTRWGDGEGVDTQYF
>TRBJ2-3|NA|many|TRBV4-1
TGCGCCAGCAGCCAAGTTTTCAGGCTCCGGGAGACGACAGATACGCAGTATTTT
CASSQVFRLRETTDTQYF
>TRBJ2-7|TRBD2|NA|TRBV4-1
TGCGCCAGCAGCCAGCCTAGCGGTAACTCCTACGAGCAGTACTTC
CASSQPSGNSYEQYF
>TRBJ2-2|TRBD2|NA|TRBV20-1
TGCAGTGCTAAAGACTCTAGCGGGATAACCGGGGAGCTGTTTTTT
CSAKDSSGITGELFF
>TRBJ1-2|NA|NA|TRBV5-6
TGTGCCAGCATGGGGGACTGCCTCTATGGCTACACCTTC
CASMGDCLYGYTF
>TRBJ1-5|TRBD1|few|TRBV6-6
TGTGCCAGCAGTTACGGGACAGGGTGTCATCAGCCCCAGCATTTT
CASSYGTGCHQPQHF
>TRBJ2-2|TRBD2|few|TRBV6-4
TGTGCCAGCAGTGACTTAGCGGGAGCCGGGGAGCTGTTTTTT
CASSDLAGAGELFF
>TRBJ2-7|TRBD1|NA|TRBV7-2
TGTGCCAGCAGCCCGCGGACAGGGGCCTACGAGCAGTACTTC
CASSPRTGAYEQYF
>TRBJ2-3|TRBD2|NA|TRBV20-1
TGCAGTGCCGGATCCCGAAGGTCTAGCGGGAGTGCAGATACGCAGTATTTT
CSAGSRRSSGSADTQYF
>TRBJ2-7|NA|NA|TRBV6-5
TGTGCCAGCACCCACCGGGAGCAGTACTTC
CASTHREQYF
>TRBJ2-1|TRBD2|many|TRBV7-9
TGTGCCAGCAGCTTAGATTGGCGGGGGTCGTCGTTCTTC
CASSLDWRGSSFF
>TRBJ1-2|NA|many|TRBV7-3
TGTGCCAGCAGCGGCACCCCGGGGGTTCCTTATGGCTACACCTTC
CASSGTPGVPYGYTF
>TRBJ1-1|NA|few|TRBV6-1
TGTGCCAGCAGAGACCAGGGGCTCCACACTGAAGCTTTCTTT
CASRDQGLHTEAFF
>TRBJ1-6|NA|NA|TRBV28
TGTGCCAGCAGTTTACCTCCGCGGTCACCCCTCCACTTT
CASSLPPRSPLHF
>TRBJ2-2|NA|NA|TRBV7-6
TGTGTCAGCAGGTTTCGGTCGCTCGATCCTGGCACCGGGGAGCTGTTTTTT
CVSRFRSLDPGTGELFF
>TRBJ2-1|TRBD2|NA|TRBV11-2
TGTGCCAGCAGCTTGTCCTCTATCGGGGGGAATGAGCAGTTCTTC
CASSLSSIGGNEQFF
>TRBJ2-3|TRBD2|once|TRBV7-1
TGTGCCAGCATCTCGGGCTTGGTAGCGGGAGGTACCAACACAGATACGCAGTATTTT
CASISGLVAGGTNTDTQYF
>TRBJ1-1|NA|many|TRBV7-9
TGTGCCAGCAGCCCACGGGGTACGAACACTGAAGCTTTCTTT
CASSPRGTNTEAFF
>TRBJ1-4|TRBD1|many|TRBV10-3
TGTGCCATCAGGGATCCGGACAGGAAAAATGAAAAACTGTTTTTT
CAIRDPDRKNEKLFF
>TRBJ2-3|NA|NA|TRBV12-3/TRBV12-4
TGTGCCAGCAGCCTACAATCTAGCACAGATACGCAGTATTTT
CASSLQSSTDTQYF
>TRBJ2-2|TRBD2|NA|TRBV11-2
TGTGCCAGCAGCTTAGATTTGGGACTAGCGGGAGTGAACACCGGGGAGCTGTTTTTT
CASSLDLGLAGVNTGELFF
>TRBJ2-1|TRBD2|few|TRBV24-1
TGTACCACCAGTGACCCAGGACTAGCGGGAGACAATGAGCAGTTCTTC
CTTSDPGLAGDNEQFF
>TRBJ1-1|NA|NA|TRBV12-3/TRBV12-4
TGTGCCAGCAGTTTTTCCGGTAAAAGGGTTAACACTGAAGCTTTCTTT
CASSFSGKRVNTEAFF
>TRBJ1-6|NA|NA|TRBV10-2
TGCTCCACCTGCCCGGCGTGGGCTGAACCCCTCCACTTT
CSTCPAWAEPLHF
>TRBJ2-7|NA|few|TRBV6-1
TGTGCCAGCAGCGAGGTCAGTCACGAGCAGTACTTC
CASSEVSHEQYF
>TRBJ1-4|NA|few|TRBV15
TGTGCCACGGAACCCCTTGGAGGAAAACTGTTTTTT
CATEPLGGKLFF
>TRBJ2-2|NA|NA|TRBV20-1
TGCAGTGCTAGATCCTCAACAGGGAACACCGGGGAGCTGTTTTTT
CSARSSTGNTGELFF
>TRBJ2-1|NA|NA|TRBV11-2
TGTGCCAGCAGCTTGTCCCCTACCCCGGCGAATGAGCAGTTCTTC
CASSLSPTPANEQFF
>TRBJ1-1|NA|many|TRBV18
TGTGCCAGCTCACCAACGACAGGGAACACTGAAGCTTTCTTT
CASSPTTGNTEAFF
>TRBJ2-7|NA|NA|TRBV28
TGTGCCACCTACAGGTGGCTCCCCTTCGAGCAGTACTTC
CATYRWLPFEQYF
>TRBJ1-1|NA|few|TRBV5-1
TGTGCCAGCAGCTTGGAAGTGTTCGGTGAAGCTTTCTTT
CASSLEVFGEAFF
>TRBJ2-1|TRBD2|NA|TRBV20-1
TGCAGTGCTAGATCCACCCTGACTAGCGGGGGCCTCAATGAGCAGTTCTTC
CSARSTLTSGGLNEQFF
>TRBJ1-2|NA|medium-sized|TRBV28
TGTGCCAGCAGCAGTGGGGGTAACTATGGCTACACCTTC
CASSSGGNYGYTF
>TRBJ1-5|TRBD1|NA|TRBV11-2
TGTGCCAGCAGCCTCGTGTGGGACAGGGGTGGCAATCAGCCCCAGCATTTT
CASSLVWDRGGNQPQHF
>TRBJ2-1|NA|NA|TRBV12-3/TRBV12-4
TGTGCCAGCAGGTACCTGGCGGGCGTGTTCTACAATGAGCAGTTCTTC
CASRYLAGVFYNEQFF
>TRBJ1-1|NA|many|TRBV10-3
TGTGCCATCAGTGAGTCGACCTCGAACACTGAAGCTTTCTTT
CAISESTSNTEAFF
>TRBJ2-2|NA|NA|TRBV5-1
TGCGCCAGCGGGGAGACAGGTCCCCTCGGGGAGCTGTTTTTT
CASGETGPLGELFF
>TRBJ1-5|TRBD1|medium-sized|TRBV20-1
TGCAGTGCTGTTACCGGGACAGGGGGTTTTCAGCCCCAGCATTTT
CSAVTGTGGFQPQHF
>TRBJ2-7|NA|NA|TRBV2
TGTGCCAGCAGTGATCACAAACCGGGACCAGCGGTAGAGCAGTACTTC
CASSDHKPGPAVEQYF
>TRBJ1-5|NA|few|TRBV6-2/TRBV6-3
TGTGCCAGCAGTTACGAGGAACAGCCCCAGCATTTT
CASSYEEQPQHF
>TRBJ1-2|TRBD1|many|TRBV2
TGTGCCAGCAGTCAGGGAGGGGGCGCGGGTTTC
CASSQGGGAGF
>TRBJ1-2|NA|many|TRBV7-9
TGTGCCAGCAGCCAGGACAGTTCTCTCTATGGCTACACCTTC
CASSQDSSLYGYTF
>TRBJ1-2|NA|many|TRBV2
TGTGCCAGCACCCGGGACCGAGCAGGCTACACCTTC
CASTRDRAGYTF
>TRBJ2-3|NA|NA|TRBV3-1
TGTGCGGCGGGGGATACGCAGTATTTT
CAAGDTQYF
>TRBJ2-7|TRBD1|NA|TRBV5-1
TGCGCCAGCTCGGGGGACAGGGCCTACGAGCAGTACTTC
CASSGDRAYEQYF
>TRBJ1-2|NA|once|TRBV4-3
TGCGCCAGCAGGTATATGGGGGGACGGACGGATGGCTACACCTTC
CASRYMGGRTDGYTF
>TRBJ2-6|TRBD2|many|TRBV19
TGTGCCAGTACCATGGGAGGACTAGCGCCTGGGGCCAACGTCCTGACTTTC
CASTMGGLAPGANVLTF